This TCR beta chain was recovered during a study of T cell responses to AZD1222 COVID-19 vaccine. Whole-study results and caveats: Clonal diversity was possibly underestimated; the donors were predominantly white British and more often female.

With 4 bases removed from V and 6 bases from J, the gap between germline ends came to 9 bases. CDR3 length: 13 residues. Germline V lookup: CDR1 SGHVS, CDR2 FQNEAQ. TCRdb keeps only in-frame clones here, not all; method: immunoSEQ multiplex PCR. The data contain tens of thousands of clones, around 89% of them seen just once; the ten biggest clones take up roughly 20%. As for this clone: Its antigen is unknown.

This receptor was taken from an adult in good health. The chain has TRBV7-8 and TRBJ2-2; D gene uncertain. Here the sequenced sample was peripheral blood, taken on day 0 of AZD1222 vaccination. CDR3 sequence (DNA): TGTGCCAGCAGCTCGGATGATCCCGGGGAGCTGTTTTTT. Translating it yields CASSSDDPGELFF.